The 2 T cell receptor beta chains reported below all come from one sample, sequenced in a study of blood T cell repertoires in COVID-19. Using immunoSEQ multiplex PCR, the repertoire was profiled, and TCRdb retains in-frame clones only, with some absent. The table has roughly 120,000 clones, less than 90% seen once. Sequences were obtained from peripheral blood. Receptor source: a man of 80 years or more with acute or convalescent COVID-19.

The chain employs TRBV10-3 and TRBJ2-3, with D maybe TRBD2 (6 bases). The V end lost 0 bases, the J end lost 1 base, and 14 bases lay between the germline ends. CDR1 is ENHRY and CDR2 is SYGVKD in the germline V gene. The CDR3 has 17 amino acids. The CDR3 loop reads CAISESKAGIGTDTQYF. CDR3 in DNA: TGTGCCATCAGTGAGTCGAAGGCGGGGATCGGCACAGATACGCAGTATTTT.

The chain recombines TRBV6-5 with TRBJ2-3; TRBD2 aligns across 10 bases. Per germline, CDR1 MNHEY and CDR2 SVGAGI. With 5 bases clipped from V and 10 bases from J, the junction kept 9 bases outside the gene matches. The CDR3 has 14 residues. The CDR3 bases are TGTGCCAGCAGTAACCCTAGCGGGAGATCCGCGCAGTATTTT. This encodes CASSNPSGRSAQYF.